Following are 26 T cell receptor beta chains from one sample sequenced in a study of molecular identifiers for immune sequencing clone quantification. In TCRdb, the PCR reads were re-called with MiXCR into one record per CDR3 protein. The sample has about 320,000 distinct CDR3 sequences, 20% to 25% seen once. The specimen sequenced was naive CD8+ T cells from blood, with Jurkat cell RNA spiked in. The subset is: FACS-sorted CD8+CD4-CCR7+CD45RA+ naive T cells. The receptors were gathered from a human donor in good health. Some libraries in this study had Jurkat cell RNA spiked in.

This clonotype was detected many times. The V and J genes are TRBV11-2 and TRBJ2-3, with D perhaps TRBD2 (6 bases). V lost 7 bases and J lost 3, with 17 bases in between. The CDR3 runs to 15 residues. Germline lookup yields CDR1 SGHAT and CDR2 FQNNGV. The DNA for the CDR3 is TGTGCCAGCATCCCAAGCCCCCTAGCGACAGATACGCAGTATTTT. This encodes CASIPSPLATDTQYF.

Regarding this clonotype: This sequence may be a read error, since a much larger clone differs from it by one base. V usage is TRBV15 and J usage is TRBJ1-4; a weak D match, TRBD1 (5 bases). The CDR3 is 12 residues long. Germline V CDR1 and CDR2: LNHNV, YYDKDF (reference sequence). V lost 8 bases and J 3 bases, leaving 7 bases between the germline ends. The CDR3 spells CATQGANEKLFF. The CDR3 nucleotides read TGTGCCACCCAGGGAGCTAATGAAAAACTGTTTTTT.

In its sample, this clonotype was seen a few times. This chain joins TRBV4-3 and TRBJ2-1, with 9 bases fitting TRBD2. This CDR3 contains 20 residues. The germline CDR1 and CDR2 sequences are LGHNA and YSLEER. V was clipped by 0 bases and J by 9 bases; unmatched bases: 21. The CDR3 region has the DNA TGCGCCAGCAGCCAAGACATACAATCCCAGGGGGTAGCGGGGGTTAGTGAGCAGTTCTTC. Protein product: CASSQDIQSQGVAGVSEQFF.

To note about this clonotype: One base away lies a much larger clone, so this may be a sequencing read error. The chain couples TRBV20-1 to TRBJ2-7; 9 bases agree with TRBD2. Germline V gene lookup returns CDR1 DFQATT and CDR2 SNEGSKA (reference sequence). The CDR3 is 16 residues long. DNA for the CDR3: TGCAGTGCTAGAGGGCCGACTAGCGGAGCTTCCTACGAGCGGTACTTC. Residues: CSARGPTSGASYERYF.

This clonotype was detected ten times or more. This chain joins TRBV7-9 and TRBJ2-5; 12 bases align to TRBD2. CDR1 SEHNR and CDR2 FQNEAQ come from the germline V gene (reference sequence). This CDR3 contains 15 residues. J was trimmed by 2 bases and V by 5 bases; bases with no gene match: 3. CDR3 protein: CASSPTSGRQETQYF. The CDR3 coding sequence is TGTGCCAGCAGCCCGACTAGCGGGAGACAAGAGACCCAGTACTTC.

This clonotype appeared many times. This sequence joins TRBV29-1 and TRBJ1-2, with D hard to call. The CDR3 runs 11 residues. V lost 0 bases and J lost 6, with 5 bases in between. CDR1 is SQVTM and CDR2 is ANQGSEA in the germline V gene. The CDR3: CSVEDGDGYTF. CDR3 sequence (DNA): TGCAGCGTTGAAGATGGAGATGGCTACACCTTC.

This clonotype was seen many times. This rearrangement joins TRBV27 to TRBJ1-5; 8 nucleotides agree with TRBD1. CDR3 length: 13 residues. The V gene end was trimmed by 8 bases and the J gene end by 3 bases; junction bases not matched to a gene: 3. The germline V gene encodes CDR1 MNHEY and CDR2 SMNVEV (reference sequence). This CDR3 is CASQTGVNQPQHF. The CDR3 coding sequence is TGTGCCAGCCAGACAGGGGTCAATCAGCCCCAGCATTTT.

The rearrangement links TRBV6-2 or TRBV6-3 to TRBJ2-2; TRBD2 matches 8 bases. This CDR3 contains 17 residues. CDR1 is MNHEY and CDR2 is SVGEGT in the germline V gene. With 7 bases clipped from V and 4 bases from J, the junction kept 14 bases outside the gene matches. The CDR3 DNA reads TGTGCCAGCAAGGGGGAGTCGGGACTAGTGAGCACCGGGGAGCTGTTTTTT. Translating it yields CASKGESGLVSTGELFF.

In its sample, this clonotype was seen a few times. The chain links TRBV20-1 to TRBJ1-5, with 7 bases lining up with TRBD1. The germline V gene encodes CDR1 DFQATT and CDR2 SNEGSKA (reference sequence). With 0 bases clipped from V and 3 bases from J, the junction kept 20 bases outside the gene matches. This CDR3 is built from 20 residues. CDR3 DNA: TGCAGTGCTAGAGATCACCAAATACCGCCGGGGACAGCTTACAATCAGCCCCAGCATTTT. As protein: CSARDHQIPPGTAYNQPQHF.

The sample holds many counts of this clonotype. The gene calls are TRBV28 and TRBJ2-3; 7 bases map to TRBD1. Germline lookup yields CDR1 MDHEN and CDR2 SYDVKM. The CDR3 is made up of 14 amino acids. Germline trimming cut 3 bases from V and 6 bases from J; bases unmatched to any gene: 6. CDR3 nucleotides: TGTGCCAGCAGTTTCTATCAGGGGGTGGATACGCAGTATTTT. It encodes CASSFYQGVDTQYF.

This clonotype has ten or more counts. The chain is built from TRBV19 and TRBJ1-5; D is unclear. V shed 6 bases and J shed 6 bases, with 12 bases lying between them. The CDR3 has 13 amino acids. CDR1 is LNHDA, CDR2 SQIVND, per germline (reference sequence). Here the CDR3 reads CASSPSAGQPQHF. CDR3 nucleotide sequence: TGTGCCAGTAGCCCCTCCGCGGGTCAGCCCCAGCATTTT.

At least ten counts were recorded for this clonotype. CDR3 region: CAWRQGSYEQYF. The CDR3 DNA sequence: TGTGCCTGGAGACAGGGCTCCTACGAGCAGTACTTC. The V and J genes are TRBV30 and TRBJ2-7; D might be TRBD1 (6 bases). The germline V gene has CDR1 GTSNPN and CDR2 SVGIG (reference sequence). The ends were cut back, 3 bases at V and 0 bases at J, with 6 bases in the middle. CDR3 length equals 12 residues.

The chain links TRBV9 to TRBJ1-3; 7 bases are a match to TRBD1. Germline values: CDR1 SGDLS, CDR2 YYNGEE. The CDR3 runs 15 residues. The V and J ends lost 2 bases and 2 bases, in that order; junction bases with no gene match: 4. The DNA for the CDR3 is TGTGCCAGCAGCGTTGGGACAGACACTGGAAACACCATATATTTT. Its protein product is CASSVGTDTGNTIYF.

This clonotype was detected many times. J is TRBJ2-7 and V is TRBV5-5; either TRBD1 or TRBD2 may supply D (5 bases each). The ends were cut back, 1 base at V and 0 bases at J, with 11 bases in the middle. The CDR3 covers 15 residues. CDR1 and CDR2 from the germline V gene are SGHKS and YYEKEE (reference sequence). CDR3 bases: TGTGCCAGCAGCTTGTCCGGGGCAAGCTCCTACGAGCAGTACTTC. Translating gives CASSLSGASSYEQYF.

This clonotype was picked up many times. V and J are TRBV27 and TRBJ2-7; 7 nucleotides align to TRBD1. With V trimmed by 2 bases and J by 5 bases, 6 bases remained unmatched. CDR3 length equals 14 residues. From germline, CDR1 is MNHEY and CDR2 SMNVEV (reference sequence). This chain's CDR3 is CASSLEGASDEQYF. In DNA, the CDR3 is TGTGCCAGCAGTTTAGAGGGGGCAAGTGACGAGCAGTACTTC.

The V call is TRBV7-9, the J call TRBJ1-2; D not certain. Trimming stripped 1 base from V and 4 bases from J, with 13 bases between. This CDR3 contains 15 residues. Germline CDR1 SEHNR, CDR2 FQNEAQ (reference sequence). CDR3 nucleotides: TGTGCCAGCAGCTTAGAGGCCCTTGGCGCCTATGGCTACACCTTC. Its protein is CASSLEALGAYGYTF.

The chain links TRBV20-1 to TRBJ2-5, with D possibly matching TRBD2 (6 bases). CDR3 size: 14 residues. The germline V and J ends were trimmed by 0 bases and 5 bases, with 13 bases remaining between them. Germline CDR1 is DFQATT and CDR2 is SNEGSKA (reference sequence). Here the CDR3 reads CSARDRTGRETQYF. In nucleotides, the CDR3 is TGCAGTGCTAGAGATAGGACTGGGAGGGAGACCCAGTACTTC.

At least ten counts were recorded for this clonotype. The chain links TRBV2 to TRBJ1-4; the D gene is possibly TRBD1 (6 bases). Germline assignment: CDR1 SNHLY and CDR2 FYNNEI. The ends were cut back, 9 bases at V and 0 bases at J, with 14 bases in the middle. The CDR3 has 15 residues. The DNA for the CDR3 is TGTGCCAGTCTCGGACAGCCCTCAACTAATGAAAAACTGTTTTTT. Encoded protein: CASLGQPSTNEKLFF. The full variable domain, with the rest looked up from reference TRBV2 and TRBJ1-4, is EPEVTQTPSHQVTQMGQEVILRCVPISNHLYFYWYRQILGQKVEFLVSFYNNEISEKSEIFDDQFSVERPDGSNFTLKIRSTKLEDSAMYFCASLGQPSTNEKLFFGSGTQLSVL.

This clonotype was recorded at least ten times. V and J are TRBV7-2 and TRBJ2-7; TRBD1 agrees at 9 bases. Trimming at V came to 2 bases and at J to 3 bases, leaving 8 bases not matched to a gene. Germline CDR1 reads SGHTA; CDR2 reads FQGNSA. The CDR3 consists of 16 residues. This CDR3 reads CASSLHGGQGVYEQYF. CDR3 bases: TGTGCCAGCAGCTTACACGGGGGACAGGGTGTCTACGAGCAGTACTTC. The whole variable domain, filled in from reference TRBV7-2 and TRBJ2-7, reads GAGVSQSPSNKVTEKGKDVELRCDPISGHTALYWYRQSLGQGLEFLIYFQGNSAPDKSGLPSDRFSAERTGGSVSTLTIQRTQQEDSAVYLCASSLHGGQGVYEQYFGPGTRLTVT.

This clonotype was picked up one time. This CDR3 is missing its conserved last phenylalanine or tryptophan, likely due to a read error. V and J are TRBV3-1 and TRBJ1-1; D perhaps matches TRBD1 (6 bases). CDR1 and CDR2 (germline): LGHDT, YNNKEL (reference sequence). This CDR3 has 15 amino acids. Here the CDR3 DNA reads TGTGCCGGCAGTTACCAAACAGGGCTGAACACTGAAGCTTTCTTA. This encodes CAGSYQTGLNTEAFL.

Notes on this clonotype: It may be a read error: a sequence one base away is much more abundant. The rearrangement joins TRBV7-9 to TRBJ2-5, with TRBD2 identical over 11 bases. Germline loops: CDR1 SEHNR, CDR2 FQNEAQ (reference sequence). V was pared by 4 bases and J by 10 bases, with 8 bases of the junction left unmatched. The CDR3 length is 14 residues. The CDR3 loop reads CASSSTSGGIGQYF. DNA for the CDR3: TGTGCCAGCAGCTCAACTAGCGGGGGTATTGGCCAGTACTTC.

About this clonotype: A much more abundant neighbour one base away suggests this may be a read error. The missing conserved phenylalanine or tryptophan at the end of this CDR3 makes a read error likely. J is TRBJ2-7 and V is TRBV29-1; D possibly corresponds to TRBD2 (5 bases). CDR1 and CDR2 (germline): SQVTM, ANQGSEA. Between the trimmed V and J ends, which lost 0 bases and 4 bases, there was a span of 7 bases. This CDR3 region has 12 residues. The CDR3 is CSVEDREYEQYL. The CDR3 region has the DNA TGCAGCGTTGAAGATCGGGAATACGAGCAGTACCTC.

Ten or more counts support this clonotype. This chain joins TRBV9 and TRBJ2-1, with 9 bases lining up with TRBD2. Per germline, CDR1 SGDLS and CDR2 YYNGEE. V lost 4 bases, J lost 5 bases, and 10 bases stayed unmatched. This CDR3 spans 16 amino acids. The CDR3 sequence is CASSPGGGVEDNEQFF. The CDR3 region has the DNA TGTGCCAGCAGCCCAGGCGGGGGGGTGGAGGACAATGAGCAGTTCTTC.

In its sample, this clonotype was seen many times. This chain connects TRBV24-1 to TRBJ2-2; D is possibly TRBD2 (6 bases). The CDR3 consists of 12 residues. With 11 bases removed from V and 3 bases from J, the gap between germline ends came to 9 bases. Germline loops: CDR1 KGHDR, CDR2 SFDVKD. In nucleotides, the CDR3 is TGTGCCATCGGCGGGGACACCGGGGAGCTGTTTTTT. Its protein is CAIGGDTGELFF.

This clonotype was counted at least ten times. This chain's CDR3 is CASSFAPTSYPGELFF. Here the CDR3 DNA reads TGTGCCAGCAGCTTTGCCCCTACTAGCTATCCCGGGGAGCTGTTTTTT. The V and J genes are TRBV7-9 and TRBJ2-2, with D maybe TRBD2 (6 bases). V was pared by 3 bases and J by 6 bases, with 17 bases between. This CDR3 has 16 amino acids. From germline, CDR1 is SEHNR and CDR2 FQNEAQ (reference sequence).

This clonotype was seen ten or more times. The chain combines TRBV5-4 with TRBJ2-5; 11 bases map to TRBD1. The CDR3 runs to 16 residues. The ends lost 1 base at V and 5 bases at J; junction bases unmatched: 7. CDR1 and CDR2 from the germline V gene are SGHNT and YYREEE (reference sequence). The CDR3 nucleotides read TGTGCCAGCAGCTTGTTGGGGACAGGGGGACTGGAGACCCAGTACTTC. Its translation is CASSLLGTGGLETQYF.